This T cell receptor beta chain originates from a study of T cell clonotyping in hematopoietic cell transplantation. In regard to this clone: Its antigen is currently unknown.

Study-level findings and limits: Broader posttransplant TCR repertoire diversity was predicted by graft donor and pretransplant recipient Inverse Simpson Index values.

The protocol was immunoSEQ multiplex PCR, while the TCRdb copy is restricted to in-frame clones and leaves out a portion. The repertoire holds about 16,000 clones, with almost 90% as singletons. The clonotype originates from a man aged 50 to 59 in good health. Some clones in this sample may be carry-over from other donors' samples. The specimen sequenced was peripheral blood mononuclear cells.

The CDR3 nucleotides are TGTGCCAGCAGTTACTGGGACAGCTATGGCTACACCTTC. Its protein is CASSYWDSYGYTF. V usage is TRBV6-5 and J usage is TRBJ1-2, with 7 bases matching TRBD1. Trimming removed 1 base from V and 4 bases from J; junction bases left unmatched: 0. CDR3 length: 13 residues. CDR1 and CDR2 from the germline V gene are MNHEY and SVGAGI.